This TCR beta chain comes out of a study of cytomegalovirus exposure and HLA in healthy donors. As concerns this clone: Its antigen remains unknown.

Study-wide results and limits: It was reported that TCR beta sequences correctly inferred the HLA-A and HLA-B alleles for most subjects.

CDR3 length: 19 residues. The V and J ends lost 3 bases and 8 bases respectively, with 30 bases between them. Germline V gives CDR1 SGDLS, CDR2 YYNGEE. The PCR employed 60 Vbeta primers together with 13 Jbeta primers. Generated by immunoSEQ multiplex PCR, the TCRdb table keeps only in-frame clones and is missing some. Counted here are 150,000 to 200,000 clones, around 80% occurring once; the ten biggest clones make up less than 1.5%. The sample taken for sequencing was PBMCs. The genes are TRBV9 and TRBJ1-3, with D possibly being TRBD1 (6 bases). The clonotype originates from a young woman in good health and CMV-seropositive. Written as DNA, the CDR3 is TGTGCCAGCAGCGATCCGGGACACGAGGTCCGGCGCGTGTCGGACACCATATATTTT. It is translated as CASSDPGHEVRRVSDTIYF.